Described below is a single T cell receptor (beta chain) sequence and its context. Germline CDR1 and CDR2: MNHEY and SMNVEV (reference sequence). The length of the CDR3 is 16 residues. Trimming shortened V by 4 bases and J by 6 bases, and 18 bases separated the two germline ends. The data belong to a study of T cell changes during pregnancy in multiple sclerosis. Clones were sequenced by immunoSEQ multiplex PCR, and TCRdb holds only the in-frame ones, with some missing. Of tens of thousands of clones listed, about 90% are singletons. This TCR derives from a female donor with multiple sclerosis, enrolled in a pregnancy study. The chain carries TRBV27 and TRBJ2-2, with a tentative D call TRBD2 (5 bases). The sequenced sample was peripheral blood, obtained in the first trimester of pregnancy. This CDR3 is CASSSPGLPAAGELFF. CDR3 coding DNA: TGTGCCAGCAGTTCCCCCGGACTCCCCGCAGCCGGGGAGCTGTTTTTT.